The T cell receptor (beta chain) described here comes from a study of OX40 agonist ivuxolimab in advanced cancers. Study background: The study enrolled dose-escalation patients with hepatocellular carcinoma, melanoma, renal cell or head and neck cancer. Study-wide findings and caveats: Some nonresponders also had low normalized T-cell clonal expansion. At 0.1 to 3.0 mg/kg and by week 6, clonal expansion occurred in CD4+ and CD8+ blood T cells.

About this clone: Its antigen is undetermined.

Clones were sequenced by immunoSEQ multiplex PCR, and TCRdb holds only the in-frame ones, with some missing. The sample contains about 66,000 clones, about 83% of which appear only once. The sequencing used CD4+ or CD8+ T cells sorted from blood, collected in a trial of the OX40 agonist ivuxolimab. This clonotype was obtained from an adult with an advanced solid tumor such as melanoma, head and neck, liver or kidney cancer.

The CDR3 coding sequence is TGTGCCAGCAGTTACGACGGAAGATACACTGAAGCTTTCTTT. Translated: CASSYDGRYTEAFF. The V gene is TRBV6-5, the J gene TRBJ1-1; D not certain. In germline, CDR1 is MNHEY, CDR2 SVGAGI. The CDR3 is made up of 14 amino acids. V lost 2 bases to trimming and J lost 3 bases, with 10 bases between them.